The clone carrying this T cell receptor beta chain was seen more than once but under ten times. The iRepertoire nested amplicon-rescue multiplex PCR amplified TCR alpha and beta CDR3s from RNA. For one-step reverse transcription and amplification, about 85-400 ng of tissue mRNA or PBMC total RNA was used. TCRdb redid the calling of the multiplex PCR reads with MiXCR, one entry per CDR3 protein. The data contain approximately 89,000 distinct CDR3 sequences, about 23% of them seen just once; the ten biggest clones take up 6.7%. This specimen belongs to a study of glioma-infiltrating T cells. With 6 bases clipped from V and 3 bases from J, the junction kept 14 bases outside the gene matches. Germline V gene lookup returns CDR1 LNHDA and CDR2 SQIVND (reference sequence). The CDR3 length is 18 residues.

J is TRBJ1-5 and V is TRBV19, with 10 positions matching TRBD1. This clonotype originated in a human donor with low-grade glioma or glioblastoma, undergoing nonglioma brain surgery, or in good health (not recorded which). The sample was glioma tissue, nonneoplastic brain tissue, or PBMCs (not recorded which). CDR3 sequence: CASSNQNAGTGDNQPQHF. The CDR3 bases are TGTGCCAGTAGCAACCAAAACGCCGGGACAGGGGACAATCAGCCCCAGCATTTT.